These 29 T cell receptor beta chains were sequenced from one sample in a study of PD-1 blockade in classical Hodgkin lymphoma. Following autologous stem cell transplantation, relapse occurred in every patient, and exposure to brentuximab vedotin varied. TCRdb keeps only in-frame clones here, not all; method: immunoSEQ multiplex PCR. This table holds approximately 150,000 clones, under 85% found once. Source: peripheral blood mononuclear cells (PBMCs), taken before the second cycle of nivolumab. The origin of the receptors is a human donor with classical Hodgkin lymphoma.

This clone has at least ten counts. The chain employs TRBV7-3 and TRBJ2-1, with a possible D match to TRBD2 (6 bases). This CDR3 is 16 amino acids long. Trimming cost V 0 bases and J 0 bases, with 9 bases left between them. CDR1 is SGHTA, CDR2 FQGTGA, per germline. CDR3: CASSLTGGASYNEQFF. The CDR3, as DNA: TGTGCCAGCAGCTTAACCGGCGGGGCCTCCTACAATGAGCAGTTCTTC.

This chain uses TRBV19 with TRBJ2-5; TRBD1 might be the D (6 bases). Trimming stripped 5 bases from V and 5 bases from J, with 15 bases between. The CDR3 consists of 14 residues. Germline CDR1 reads LNHDA; CDR2 reads SQIVND (reference sequence). CDR3 in amino acids: CASSLVQGRETQYF. The DNA for the CDR3 is TGTGCCAGTAGTCTCGTACAGGGTCGGGAGACCCAGTACTTC.

The chain uses TRBV6-5 and TRBJ2-3; no reliable D call. V lost 4 bases to trimming and J lost 4 bases, with 3 bases between them. CDR3 length: 11 amino acids. Germline lookup yields CDR1 MNHEY and CDR2 SVGAGI. The CDR3 DNA is TGTGCCAGCAGTTCTGCAGATACGCAGTATTTT. It translates to CASSSADTQYF.

For this clone: Being one base from a much bigger clone, this may be a read error. In the same sample, other DNA sequences code for this CDR3. This chain uses TRBV5-1 with TRBJ1-2; 8 bases agree with TRBD1. Germline values: CDR1 SGHRS, CDR2 YFSETQ. V lost 3 bases to trimming and J lost 1 base; unmatched junction nucleotides: 2. The CDR3 is 14 amino acids. In nucleotides, the CDR3 is TGCGCCAGCAGCTCGACAGGGGATAACTATGGCTACACCTTC. Translated, it gives CASSSTGDNYGYTF.

The J gene is TRBJ2-5, the V gene TRBV29-1, with 10 bases matching TRBD2. CDR3 length: 14 amino acids. Germline values: CDR1 SQVTM, CDR2 ANQGSEA. Trimming at V came to 4 bases and at J to 5 bases, leaving 7 bases not matched to a gene. CDR3 coding DNA: TGCAGCGTTGCGGCTAGCGGGAGTGGGGAGACCCAGTACTTC. Protein product: CSVAASGSGETQYF.

V is TRBV28 and J is TRBJ1-2, with a tentative D call TRBD1 (6 bases). The CDR3 sequence is 16 residues long. Germline-derived CDR1 and CDR2 are MDHEN and SYDVKM. Trimming took 2 bases from V and 5 from J, leaving 18 bases between them. This chain's CDR3 is CASSLLRQDFWYGYTF. The CDR3 DNA sequence: TGTGCCAGCAGTTTACTCAGACAGGACTTCTGGTATGGCTACACCTTC.

The rearrangement links TRBV21-1 to TRBJ1-6; TRBD1 is the table's D call, not checked against the DNA. TRBV21-1 is a documented pseudogene. CDR3 size: 16 residues. CDR3 nucleotide sequence: TGTGCCAGCAGCCCCGAGGCCGGGACACCGAATTCACCCCTCCACTTT. Its translation: CASSPEAGTPNSPLHF.

J is TRBJ2-7 and V is TRBV4-2; 12 bases map to TRBD1. The germline CDR1 and CDR2 sequences are LGHNA and YNFKEQ. The CDR3 is 16 amino acids. V gave up 0 bases and J gave up 4 bases; unmatched junction bases: 4. This CDR3 reads CASSQDPGQGAYEQYF. The CDR3 DNA is TGTGCCAGCAGCCAAGATCCGGGACAGGGGGCGTACGAGCAGTACTTC.

V gene TRBV6-5 combines with J gene TRBJ1-2; 8 bases align to TRBD1. The length of the CDR3 is 15 residues. Germline values: CDR1 MNHEY, CDR2 SVGAGI. V shed 3 bases, J shed 6 bases, and the junction held 9 bases outside the gene matches. This CDR3 reads CASSYQGQAFDGYTF. CDR3 bases: TGTGCCAGCAGTTATCAGGGACAGGCGTTCGATGGCTACACCTTC.

This sequence joins TRBV5-5 and TRBJ2-7, with a tentative D call TRBD2 (6 bases). The CDR3 runs to 14 residues. Germline CDR1 SGHKS, CDR2 YYEKEE (reference sequence). Deletions cut 2 bases from V and 5 bases from J, with 14 bases between. The CDR3 nucleotides read TGTGCCAGCAGCTTTTATCCCGGGAGTGACGAGCAGTACTTC. Translating gives CASSFYPGSDEQYF.

This chain connects TRBV4-3 to TRBJ2-5; 11 bases are shared with TRBD2. V trimming: 0 bases; J trimming: 2 bases; junction bases outside the gene matches: 2. Germline lookup yields CDR1 LGHNA and CDR2 YSLEER. The CDR3 has 16 residues. The CDR3 reads CASSQDSSGRQETQYF. The CDR3 nucleotides are TGCGCCAGCAGCCAAGATTCTAGCGGGAGGCAAGAGACCCAGTACTTC.

A few counts support this clone. V and J are TRBV6-6 and TRBJ2-5; D may be TRBD1 (5 bases). V was pared by 8 bases and J by 1 base, with 11 bases between. The germline V gene encodes CDR1 MNHNY and CDR2 SVGAGI (reference sequence). The CDR3 length is 13 residues. CDR3 DNA: TGTGCCAGCTCAGGGTACTCCCAAGAGACCCAGTACTTC. This sequence encodes CASSGYSQETQYF.

This chain uses TRBV4-2 with TRBJ2-7; TRBD1 matches at 8 bases. The V and J ends lost 0 bases and 4 bases, in that order; junction bases with no gene match: 11. This CDR3 region has 17 residues. Per germline, CDR1 LGHNA and CDR2 YNFKEQ. In DNA form, the CDR3 reads TGTGCCAGCAGCCAAGATATGTCCGGGACAGGCGGTTACGAGCAGTACTTC. It codes for CASSQDMSGTGGYEQYF.

This sequence joins TRBV18 and TRBJ1-1; perhaps TRBD1 as D (6 bases). The CDR3 is 13 residues long. Per the germline V gene, CDR1 is KGHSH and CDR2 is LQKENI. V lost 5 bases and J 1 base, leaving 8 bases between the germline ends. The CDR3 spells CASSEGENTEAFF. CDR3 coding DNA: TGTGCCAGCTCAGAGGGGGAGAACACTGAAGCTTTCTTT.

This clone came up once. The chain is built from TRBV18 and TRBJ2-3, with D maybe TRBD2 (5 bases). V lost 6 bases and J lost 1, with 14 bases in between. From germline, CDR1 is KGHSH and CDR2 LQKENI. The CDR3 is 15 amino acids. The CDR3 loop is CASSQVPGGTDTQYF. The CDR3 nucleotides read TGTGCCAGCTCTCAGGTTCCCGGGGGCACAGATACGCAGTATTTT.

This clone was detected only a few times. The gene calls are TRBV4-2 and TRBJ1-2; no clear D. The CDR3 consists of 16 residues. Trimming cost V 2 bases and J 8 bases, with 21 bases left between them. Germline-derived CDR1 and CDR2 are LGHNA and YNFKEQ. The CDR3 bases are TGTGCCAGCAGCCAAACCAGAGCGTCCCATTTGGGGGGCTACACCTTC. Its translation: CASSQTRASHLGGYTF.

DNA for the CDR3: TGTGCCAGCAGTGTTAGAGGACTAGCCGGGTCCGAGCAGTACTTC. This sequence encodes CASSVRGLAGSEQYF. The rearrangement links TRBV2 to TRBJ2-7; the match to TRBD2 covers 8 bases. The V gene end was trimmed by 4 bases and the J gene end by 6 bases; junction bases not matched to a gene: 11. The CDR3 is 15 amino acids. Germline CDR1 SNHLY, CDR2 FYNNEI.

This rearrangement joins TRBV6-5 to TRBJ2-5; 12 bases are a match to TRBD2. The CDR3 runs to 15 residues. Germline loops: CDR1 MNHEY, CDR2 SVGAGI. Trimming at V came to 5 bases and at J to 5 bases, leaving 6 bases not matched to a gene. Here the CDR3 reads CASSPSGRVDETQYF. Written as DNA, the CDR3 is TGTGCCAGCAGTCCTAGCGGGAGGGTAGACGAGACCCAGTACTTC.

The chain joins TRBV6-6 to TRBJ1-1; D remains ambiguous. With 0 bases removed from V and 5 bases from J, the gap between germline ends came to 10 bases. Per germline, CDR1 MNHNY and CDR2 SVGAGI (reference sequence). The CDR3 totals 14 residues. CDR3 protein: CASSYSVTWTEAFF. In DNA form, the CDR3 reads TGTGCCAGCAGTTACTCGGTTACTTGGACTGAAGCTTTCTTT.

This clone was observed a handful of times. CDR3 region: CASSLDAGQPQHF. DNA of the CDR3: TGTGCCAGCAGCTTGGACGCGGGGCAGCCCCAGCATTTT. The rearrangement joins TRBV7-7 to TRBJ1-5; D uncertain. The CDR3 runs to 13 residues. V lost 3 bases and J 7 bases, leaving 10 bases between the germline ends. Germline V gene lookup returns CDR1 SSHAT and CDR2 FNYEAQ (reference sequence).

J is TRBJ2-7 and V is TRBV5-1, with 7 bases that match TRBD1. After removal of 0 bases from V and 4 bases from J, the junction contained 10 bases not matched to a gene. The CDR3 has 16 residues. Germline-derived CDR1 and CDR2 are SGHRS and YFSETQ. CDR3 sequence: CASSLDRGFDGYEQYF. Here the CDR3 DNA reads TGCGCCAGCAGCTTGGACAGGGGCTTTGATGGATACGAGCAGTACTTC.

The rearrangement joins TRBV6-1 to TRBJ1-2; D uncertain. Germline V lookup: CDR1 MNHNS, CDR2 SASEGT. V lost 5 bases, J lost 7 bases, and 17 bases lay in between. CDR3 size: 14 residues. The CDR3 loop is CASSLRPLAGGYTF. The CDR3 DNA reads as TGTGCCAGCAGTTTACGACCCCTCGCAGGTGGCTACACCTTC.

V usage is TRBV7-8 and J usage is TRBJ2-1; D might be TRBD1 (6 bases). The CDR3 is 16 residues long. Between the trimmed V and J ends, which lost 4 bases and 2 bases, there was a span of 15 bases. Germline values: CDR1 SGHVS, CDR2 FQNEAQ. CDR3 region: CASSYFTGLTYNEQFF. CDR3 coding DNA: TGTGCCAGCAGCTACTTTACAGGGCTTACCTACAATGAGCAGTTCTTC. Filled out from reference TRBV7-8 and TRBJ2-1, the complete variable domain reads GAGVSQSPRYKVAKRGQDVALRCDPISGHVSLFWYQQALGQGPEFLTYFQNEAQLDKSGLPSDRFFAERPEGSVSTLKIQRTQQEDSAVYLCASSYFTGLTYNEQFFGPGTRLTVL.

A single count supports this clone. J is TRBJ2-5 and V is TRBV7-2; D may match TRBD1 or TRBD2 (5 bases each). This CDR3 has 15 amino acids. Per the germline V gene, CDR1 is SGHTA and CDR2 is FQGNSA. V was cut by 6 bases and J by 1 base, with 15 bases left in between. CDR3 DNA sequence: TGTGCCAGCAGTACCGCTGGGACGGCCCAAGAGACCCAGTACTTC. Translated: CASSTAGTAQETQYF.

This clone was detected only once. The chain joins TRBV7-9 to TRBJ2-2, with 12 bases aligning to TRBD2. V lost 5 bases and J lost 3; bases outside the gene matches: 1. The germline V gene has CDR1 SEHNR and CDR2 FQNEAQ (reference sequence). The CDR3 is 15 residues long. CDR3 in amino acids: CASSRLAGDTGELFF. The CDR3 DNA reads TGTGCCAGCAGCCGACTAGCGGGGGACACCGGGGAGCTGTTTTTT.

This clone appeared a few times. The chain has TRBV7-2 and TRBJ1-2; D is unclear. The germline V gene encodes CDR1 SGHTA and CDR2 FQGNSA. The CDR3 runs to 14 residues. With 4 bases removed from V and 2 bases from J, the gap between germline ends came to 11 bases. The CDR3 DNA is TGTGCCAGCAGCTCCAGGTCAGGAAACTATGGCTACACCTTC. It is translated as CASSSRSGNYGYTF.

The chain carries TRBV6-7 and TRBJ2-1; 7 nucleotides agree with TRBD2. TRBV6-7 is noted as an ORF with a role that remains uncertain. The CDR3 is 15 residues long. V shed 7 bases and J 4 bases; nucleotides not matched to a gene: 10. The CDR3 sequence: CASTLLALYYNEQFF. In DNA form, the CDR3 reads TGTGCCAGCACCCTACTAGCGTTATATTACAATGAGCAGTTCTTC.

V gene TRBV10-2 combines with J gene TRBJ2-4, with 10 nucleotides matching TRBD1. This CDR3 is 14 amino acids long. V lost 7 bases, J lost 9 bases, and 9 bases stayed unmatched. CDR1 and CDR2 from the germline V gene are WSHSY and SAAADI. The CDR3 spells CASMGQGRMSIQYF. DNA of the CDR3: TGCGCCAGCATGGGACAGGGGCGGATGAGCATTCAGTACTTC.

This clone was counted a single time. V usage is TRBV7-3 and J usage is TRBJ2-1; 13 nucleotides line up with TRBD2. V was pared by 5 bases and J by 4 bases, with 5 bases of the junction left unmatched. The V gene's germline CDR1 is SGHTA and CDR2 FQGTGA. The CDR3 loop spans 16 amino acids. The CDR3 bases are TGTGCCAGCAGCCGCGGACTAGCGGGAGTATACAATGAGCAGTTCTTC. This translates into CASSRGLAGVYNEQFF.